This is a list of T cell receptor beta chains from one sample in a study of cytomegalovirus exposure and HLA in healthy donors. The data were produced by immunoSEQ multiplex PCR, yet TCRdb's version contains in-frame clones alone and is incomplete. This sample has approximately 100,000 clones, with about 80% found just once. The sequencing input was PBMCs. The receptors shown here come from a woman aged 40-49 years in good health and CMV-seronegative. CDR3s include the opening cysteine and the closing phenylalanine or tryptophan. D genes are given only for firm matches. For some rows the clone size is stated as once, few or many, or as a class when expanded; others skip it.

V gene	D gene	J gene	clone size	CDR3 DNA	CDR3 protein
TRBV19	.	TRBJ1-2	.	TGTGCCAGTAGTAAGACAGCCTATGGCTACACCTTC	CASSKTAYGYTF
TRBV29-1	.	TRBJ1-2	.	TGCAGCGTTGAAGAGGTCGGACAGTGGGGTGGCTACACCTTC	CSVEEVGQWGGYTF
TRBV28	.	TRBJ1-5	.	TGTGCCAGCAGTGGCAGGGGCGGGAGCAATCAGCCCCAGCATTTT	CASSGRGGSNQPQHF
TRBV18	TRBD2	TRBJ2-1	few	TGTGCCAGCTCACACGGGGCGGGAGGTTACAATGAGCAGTTCTTC	CASSHGAGGYNEQFF
TRBV28	.	TRBJ2-4	.	TGTGCCAGCAGTTTATGGGGAGCGCAAAACATTCAGTACTTC	CASSLWGAQNIQYF
TRBV5-4	TRBD1	TRBJ2-7	.	TGTGCCAGCAGCTTGGGACAGGGGGTAGGGGAGCAGTACTTC	CASSLGQGVGEQYF
TRBV7-2	TRBD1	TRBJ1-3	.	TGTGCCAGCAGCCCGTCCCGGGACAGGGGTGGAAACACCATATATTTT	CASSPSRDRGGNTIYF
TRBV6-5	.	TRBJ1-3	few	TGTGCCAGCAGTTACGGGGGGGTAGGAAACACCATATATTTT	CASSYGGVGNTIYF
TRBV2	TRBD2	TRBJ2-5	once	TGTGCCAGCAGTGGTAGGCGGGAGGGACAAGAGACCCAGTACTTC	CASSGRREGQETQYF
TRBV27	TRBD2	TRBJ2-1	.	TGTGCCAGCAGTTCCGTACTAACTAGCGGGTCCAACAATGAGCAGTTCTTC	CASSSVLTSGSNNEQFF
TRBV19	.	TRBJ1-1	.	TGTGCCAGTAGTAGGCAGGGGACCTACACTGAAGCTTTCTTT	CASSRQGTYTEAFF
TRBV7-2	TRBD2	TRBJ2-5	.	TGTGCCAGCAGCTCACGGTCGGGGGGGGAGACCCAGTACTTC	CASSSRSGGETQYF
TRBV5-6	.	TRBJ1-5	.	TGTGCCAGCAGCTTCAAGGGGGTCGGGGATCAGCCCCAGCATTTT	CASSFKGVGDQPQHF
TRBV2	.	TRBJ1-1	.	TGTGCCAGCAGTGGGGGAGGCCCGAACACTGAAGCTTTCTTT	CASSGGGPNTEAFF
TRBV7-2	.	TRBJ2-7	.	TGTGCCAGCACCATTCCAGGCTTACTGGAGCAGTACTTC	CASTIPGLLEQYF
TRBV10-2	.	TRBJ1-2	.	TGCGCCAGCAGTGAGTCGAATGGGGGGAACTATGGCTACACCTTC	CASSESNGGNYGYTF
TRBV28	.	TRBJ1-1	.	TGTGCCAGCAGTTTACGCGGGACTCCCCCCTTTTTT	CASSLRGTPPFF
TRBV11-2	.	TRBJ1-3	.	TGTGCCAGCAGCTTTAACCGGGAGATATATTTT	CASSFNREIYF
TRBV30	.	TRBJ1-4	.	TGTGCCTGGAGTCGGGCTTCAGGGGCAACTAATGAAAAACTGTTTTTT	CAWSRASGATNEKLFF
TRBV30	.	TRBJ1-1	.	TGTGCCTGGAGTGTCGGACACGGGAACACTGAAGCTTTCTTT	CAWSVGHGNTEAFF
TRBV30	TRBD2	TRBJ2-3	.	TGTGCCTGGAGTAGGACTAGCGGGAGGACAGATACGCAGTATTTT	CAWSRTSGRTDTQYF
TRBV30	.	TRBJ2-3	.	TGTGCCTGGAGTGTAGTGCCCGAGTGGACAGATACGCAGTATTTT	CAWSVVPEWTDTQYF
TRBV28	.	TRBJ1-2	.	TGTGCCAGCAGTCCCTCCGGGACACTGGCCCACACCTTC	CASSPSGTLAHTF
TRBV7-2	TRBD1	TRBJ2-1	few	TGTGCCAGCAGCCGGGACAGGGGGTACAATGAGCAGTTCTTC	CASSRDRGYNEQFF
TRBV10-1	TRBD2	TRBJ2-1	.	TGCGCCAGCAGCAGACTAGCGGGATTTGAGCAGTTCTTC	CASSRLAGFEQFF
TRBV19	.	TRBJ2-2	.	TGTGCCACCCATCAGAGGGTGGCCGGGGAGCTGTTTTTT	CATHQRVAGELFF
TRBV9	TRBD1	TRBJ2-7	.	TGTGCCAGCAGCTTAGACAGGGACCCCTACGAGCAGTACTTC	CASSLDRDPYEQYF
TRBV4-1	.	TRBJ1-6	.	TGCGCCAGCAGCCAAGGTCCCCGGACAGTCGGATATTCACCCCTCCACTTT	CASSQGPRTVGYSPLHF
TRBV28	.	TRBJ2-3	once	TGTGCCAGCAGTTTAGGGGCGGTGGGGTCAGATACGCAGTATTTT	CASSLGAVGSDTQYF
TRBV7-9	.	TRBJ2-7	.	TGTGCCAGCAGCGCCCTTAGGCGGTACGAGCAGTACTTC	CASSALRRYEQYF
TRBV7-2	TRBD2	TRBJ2-2	once	TGTGCCAGCAGCTTAAATCCAGCGGGAGGGGGAACCGGGGAGCTGTTTTTT	CASSLNPAGGGTGELFF
TRBV11-3	TRBD2	TRBJ2-7	.	TGTGCCAGCAACGAGCGGGGCTACCCGAACTACGAGCAGTACTTC	CASNERGYPNYEQYF
TRBV7-8	TRBD1	TRBJ2-7	.	TGTGCCAGCAGCTCCGGGACAGGGGAGGTGCAGTACTTC	CASSSGTGEVQYF
TRBV6-5	TRBD1	TRBJ2-1	.	TGTGCCAGCAGCCCCGGACAGGGGGTGGTCAATGAGCAGTTCTTC	CASSPGQGVVNEQFF
TRBV7-2	.	TRBJ1-6	once	TGTGCCAGCAGCTTAGGCGTCCGCGCTTATTCACCCCTCCACTTT	CASSLGVRAYSPLHF
TRBV7-5	.	TRBJ1-5	.	TGTGTCAGAAGCTTTAGGGGAGGCCAGCCCCAGCATTTT	CVRSFRGGQPQHF
TRBV27	TRBD1	TRBJ1-1	few	TGTGCCAGCAGTTTCTCGCGAGACACGACAGGGAGCACTGAAGCTTTCTTT	CASSFSRDTTGSTEAFF
TRBV30	.	TRBJ2-3	.	TGTGCCTGGAGTCCTCTATTAGGGCGGGCTTCGGTAGATACGCAGTATTTT	CAWSPLLGRASVDTQYF
TRBV6-6	.	TRBJ2-1	.	TGTGCCAGCAGTCCAGGGCAGGGGTTTAGTAGCAATGAGCAGTTCTTC	CASSPGQGFSSNEQFF
TRBV28	TRBD1	TRBJ1-2	.	TGTGCCAGCAGTGGCCCGTCCGGGACAGGGGGCGTCGGTGGCTACACCTTC	CASSGPSGTGGVGGYTF
TRBV19	.	TRBJ2-5	.	TGTGCCAGTAGCTTCGGGTCGTACCAAGAGACCCAGTACTTC	CASSFGSYQETQYF
TRBV7-9	.	TRBJ2-7	.	TGTGCCAGCAGCTTAGTTAGTAGCAACTACGAGCAGTACTTC	CASSLVSSNYEQYF
TRBV7-9	.	TRBJ1-2	.	TGTTCCAGCAGCTTTGGGAGTGTTGGCTACACCTTC	CSSSFGSVGYTF
TRBV7-2	.	TRBJ1-1	.	TGTGCCAGCAGGATGCCGGGGAACACTGAAGCTTTCTTT	CASRMPGNTEAFF
TRBV5-6	.	TRBJ1-1	.	TGTGCCAGCAGCTTGGATAGTGAAGCTTTCTTT	CASSLDSEAFF
TRBV7-8	.	TRBJ1-1	.	TGTGCCAGCACCATGGAGGGGTTGAACACTGAAGCTTTCTTT	CASTMEGLNTEAFF
TRBV5-1	TRBD2	TRBJ2-1	.	TGCGCCAGCAGCCCTGGACTAGCGAGTTACAATGAGCAGTTCTTC	CASSPGLASYNEQFF
TRBV5-4	.	TRBJ1-1	.	TGTGCCAGCAGCTTGTACCAACAGAAGAACACTGAAGCTTTCTTT	CASSLYQQKNTEAFF
TRBV5-4	.	TRBJ2-1	few	TGTGCCAGCAGCGCCCCGGGAGTCTATGAGCAGTTCTTC	CASSAPGVYEQFF
TRBV7-9	TRBD2	TRBJ2-2	.	TGTGCCAGCAGCTCCCTTAGCGGGAAATCACGGACCGGGGAGCTGTTTTTT	CASSSLSGKSRTGELFF
TRBV11-2	.	TRBJ2-1	.	TGTGCCAGCAGCTTAGGCAGGTACAATGAGCAGTTCTTC	CASSLGRYNEQFF
TRBV5-1	.	TRBJ1-2	.	TGCGCCAGCAGCTTGGTAACAGGCGATTATGGCTACACCTTC	CASSLVTGDYGYTF
TRBV6-5	.	TRBJ2-1	.	TGTGCCAGCAGTTACGGGGCGGGGAGCTACAATGAGCAGTTCTTC	CASSYGAGSYNEQFF
TRBV30	TRBD1	TRBJ1-2	.	TGTGCCTGGAGTGTACGACAGGGCGGGGCTGGCTACACCTTC	CAWSVRQGGAGYTF
TRBV10-1	.	TRBJ1-2	.	TGCGCCAGCAGATTAATGGGGCAGGGAGGTGGCTATGGCTACACCTTC	CASRLMGQGGGYGYTF
TRBV18	.	TRBJ2-2	few	TGTGCCAGCTCACCACCGGACTTATTGAACACCGGGGAGCTGTTTTTT	CASSPPDLLNTGELFF
TRBV7-2	TRBD2	TRBJ2-2	.	TGTGCCAGCAGCTTGCTAGCGGGGGGGCCAGCCGGGGAGCTGTTTTTT	CASSLLAGGPAGELFF